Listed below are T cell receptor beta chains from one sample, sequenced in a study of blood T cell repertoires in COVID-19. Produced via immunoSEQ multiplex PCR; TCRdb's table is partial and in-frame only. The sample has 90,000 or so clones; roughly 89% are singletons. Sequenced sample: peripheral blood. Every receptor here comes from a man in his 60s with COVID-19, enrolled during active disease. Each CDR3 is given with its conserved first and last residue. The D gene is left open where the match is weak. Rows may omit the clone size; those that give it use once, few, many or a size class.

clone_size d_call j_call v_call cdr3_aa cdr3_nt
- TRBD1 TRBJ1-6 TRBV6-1 CASSGMGGTGVFHSPLHF TGTGCCAGCAGTGGAATGGGAGGGACAGGGGTTTTTCATTCACCCCTCCACTTT
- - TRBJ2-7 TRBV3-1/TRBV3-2 CASSQGHRTYEQYF TGTGCCAGCAGCCAAGGACACCGAACCTACGAGCAGTACTTC
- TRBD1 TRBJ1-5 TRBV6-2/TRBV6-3 CASSPDRHSNQPQHF TGTGCCAGCAGCCCGGACAGGCATAGCAATCAGCCCCAGCATTTT
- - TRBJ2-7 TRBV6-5 CASSYSNRRGEQYF TGTGCCAGCAGTTACTCGAACCGGAGGGGCGAGCAGTACTTC
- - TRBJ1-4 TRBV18 CASSPETATNEKLFF TGTGCCAGCTCACCAGAGACAGCAACTAATGAAAAACTGTTTTTT
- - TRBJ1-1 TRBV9 CASSVEAGANTEAFF TGTGCCAGCAGCGTAGAGGCAGGGGCGAACACTGAAGCTTTCTTT
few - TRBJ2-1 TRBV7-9 CASREVSYNEQFF TGTGCCAGCAGGGAGGTTTCCTACAATGAGCAGTTCTTC
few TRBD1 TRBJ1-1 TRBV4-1 CASSQDWDSPTEAFF TGCGCCAGCAGCCAAGATTGGGACAGCCCCACTGAAGCTTTCTTT
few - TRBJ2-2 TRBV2 CASSVGRNTGELFF TGTGCCAGCAGTGTAGGGAGGAACACCGGGGAGCTGTTTTTT
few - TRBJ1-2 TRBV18 CASSPQLTGDYGYTF TGTGCCAGCTCACCACAACTGACAGGAGACTATGGCTACACCTTC
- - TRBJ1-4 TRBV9 CASSPAGLEKLFF TGTGCCAGCAGCCCCGCGGGGCTGGAAAAACTGTTTTTT
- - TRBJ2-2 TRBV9 CASSDSGSNTGELFF TGTGCCAGCAGCGATAGCGGCTCTAACACCGGGGAGCTGTTTTTT
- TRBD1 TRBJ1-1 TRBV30 CAWNRQGVMNTEAFF TGTGCCTGGAATCGGCAGGGGGTAATGAACACTGAAGCTTTCTTT
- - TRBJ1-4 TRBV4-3 CASSQDGAMNGKLFF TGCGCCAGCAGCCAAGACGGTGCGATGAACGGGAAACTGTTTTTT
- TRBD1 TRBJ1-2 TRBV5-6 CASSYRGIDYGYTF TGTGCCAGCAGCTACAGGGGTATAGACTATGGCTACACCTTC
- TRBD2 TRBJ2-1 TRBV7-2 CASSLGLAGRDEQFF TGTGCCAGCTCTCTTGGACTAGCGGGACGCGATGAGCAGTTCTTC
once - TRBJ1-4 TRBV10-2 CASRPRGEKLFF TGCGCCAGCAGGCCGAGGGGGGAAAAACTGTTTTTT
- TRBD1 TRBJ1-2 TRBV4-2 CASSRVTGVDGYTF TGTGCCAGCAGCCGCGTCACAGGGGTCGATGGCTACACCTTC
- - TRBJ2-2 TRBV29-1 CSTRTDINTGELFF TGCAGCACCCGGACAGACATTAACACCGGGGAGCTGTTTTTT
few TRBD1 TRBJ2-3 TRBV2 CATLTGTASTDTQYF TGTGCCACCCTTACCGGGACAGCTAGCACAGATACGCAGTATTTT
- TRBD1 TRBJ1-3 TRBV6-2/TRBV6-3 CASSKLRDRARNTIYF TGTGCCAGCAGTAAGCTTCGGGACAGGGCGAGAAACACCATATATTTT
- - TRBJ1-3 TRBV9 CASSVSDDSDTIYF TGTGCCAGCAGCGTATCCGACGACTCGGACACCATATATTTT
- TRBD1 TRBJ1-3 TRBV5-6 CASSSRTGPGNTIYF TGTGCCAGCAGCTCAAGGACAGGGCCTGGAAACACCATATATTTT
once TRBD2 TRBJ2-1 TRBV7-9 CASSLRTSVYNEQFF TGTGCCAGCAGCTTAAGGACTAGCGTCTACAATGAGCAGTTCTTC
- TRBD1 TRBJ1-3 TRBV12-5 CASGGQPPSGNTIYF TGTGCTAGTGGGGGACAGCCACCCTCTGGAAACACCATATATTTT
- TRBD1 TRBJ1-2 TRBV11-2 CASSPGTAMGYGYTF TGTGCCAGCAGCCCCGGGACAGCTATGGGCTATGGCTACACCTTC
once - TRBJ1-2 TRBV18 CASSPPGAGYTF TGTGCCAGCTCACCACCAGGGGCTGGCTACACCTTC
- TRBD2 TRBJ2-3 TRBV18 CASSPGGGTDTQYF TGTGCCAGCTCTCCCGGGGGGGGCACAGATACGCAGTATTTT
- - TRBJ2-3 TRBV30 CAWSVSRVFGGSGTDTQYF TGTGCCTGGAGTGTTAGCAGGGTGTTTGGCGGTTCTGGCACAGATACGCAGTATTTT
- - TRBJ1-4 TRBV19 CASSPLQGIEKLFF TGTGCCAGTAGCCCTCTGCAGGGTATTGAAAAACTGTTTTTT
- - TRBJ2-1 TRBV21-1 CASPGGTSGNYNEQFF TGTGCCAGCCCCGGGGGAACTAGCGGGAACTACAATGAGCAGTTCTTC
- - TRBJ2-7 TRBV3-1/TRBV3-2 CASSQDLSRAGPYEQYF TGTGCCAGCAGCCAAGATCTCAGCAGGGCAGGCCCCTACGAGCAGTACTTC
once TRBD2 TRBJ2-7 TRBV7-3 CASSLNTGGYEQYF TGTGCCAGCAGCTTAAACACGGGGGGCTACGAGCAGTACTTC
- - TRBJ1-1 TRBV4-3 CASSQASSEAFF TGCGCCAGCAGCCAAGCCTCCTCTGAAGCTTTCTTT
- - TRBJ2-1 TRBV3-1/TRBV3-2 CASSQDSPDEQFF TGTGCCAGCAGCCAAGATAGCCCCGATGAGCAGTTCTTC
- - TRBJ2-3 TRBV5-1 CASSVGGSTDTQYF TGCGCCAGCAGCGTAGGAGGGAGCACAGATACGCAGTATTTT